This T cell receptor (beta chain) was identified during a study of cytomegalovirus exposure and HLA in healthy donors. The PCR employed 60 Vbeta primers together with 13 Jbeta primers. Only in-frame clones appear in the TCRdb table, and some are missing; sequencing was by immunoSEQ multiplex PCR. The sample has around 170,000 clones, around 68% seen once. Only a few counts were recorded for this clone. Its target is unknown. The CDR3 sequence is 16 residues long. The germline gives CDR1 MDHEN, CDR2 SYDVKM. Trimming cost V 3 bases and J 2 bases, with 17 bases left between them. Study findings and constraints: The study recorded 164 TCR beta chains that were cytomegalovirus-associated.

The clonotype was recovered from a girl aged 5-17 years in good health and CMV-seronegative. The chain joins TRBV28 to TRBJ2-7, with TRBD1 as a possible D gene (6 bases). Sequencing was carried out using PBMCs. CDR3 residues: CASSFGMRGLTYEQYF. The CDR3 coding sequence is TGTGCCAGCAGTTTCGGGATGAGGGGGTTAACCTACGAGCAGTACTTC.